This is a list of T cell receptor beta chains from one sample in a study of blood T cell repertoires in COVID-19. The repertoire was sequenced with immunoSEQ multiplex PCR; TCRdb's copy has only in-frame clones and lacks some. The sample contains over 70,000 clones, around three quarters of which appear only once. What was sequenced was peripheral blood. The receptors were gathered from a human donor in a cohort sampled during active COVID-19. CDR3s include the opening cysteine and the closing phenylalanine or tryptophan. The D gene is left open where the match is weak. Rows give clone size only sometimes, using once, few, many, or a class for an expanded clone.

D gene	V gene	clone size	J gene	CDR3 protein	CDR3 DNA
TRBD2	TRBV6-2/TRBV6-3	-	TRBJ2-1	CASSYFTTSATYNEQFF	TGTGCCAGCAGTTACTTTACGACTAGCGCAACCTACAATGAGCAGTTCTTC
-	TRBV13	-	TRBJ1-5	CASSLAGESNQPQHF	TGTGCCAGCAGCTTAGCTGGGGAGAGCAATCAGCCCCAGCATTTT
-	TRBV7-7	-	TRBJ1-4	CASSPGTGEGKLFF	TGTGCTAGCAGCCCTGGAACGGGGGAGGGAAAACTGTTTTTT
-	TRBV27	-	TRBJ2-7	CASRGLRPYEQYF	TGTGCCAGCAGAGGACTACGACCCTACGAGCAGTACTTC
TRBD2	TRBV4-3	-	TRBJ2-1	CASSQVGTSGNEQFF	TGCGCCAGCAGCCAAGTAGGGACTAGCGGGAATGAGCAGTTCTTC
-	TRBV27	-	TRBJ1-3	CASRAGGTGNTIYF	TGTGCCAGCCGAGCGGGGGGTACTGGAAACACCATATATTTT
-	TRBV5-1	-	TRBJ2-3	CASSLQGRTDTQYF	TGCGCCAGCAGCTTACAGGGCCGCACAGATACGCAGTATTTT
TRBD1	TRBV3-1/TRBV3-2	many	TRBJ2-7	CASSPGQGTYEQYF	TGTGCCAGCAGCCCCGGACAGGGGACCTACGAGCAGTACTTC
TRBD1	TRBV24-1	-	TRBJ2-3	CATSDLLETGGLGSTDTQYF	TGTGCCACCAGTGATTTGTTGGAGACAGGGGGCTTGGGAAGCACAGATACGCAGTATTTT
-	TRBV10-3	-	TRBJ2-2	CAISEGLRQNTGELFF	TGTGCCATCAGTGAGGGTTTGAGACAGAACACCGGGGAGCTGTTTTTT
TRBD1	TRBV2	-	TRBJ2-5	CASSGEDRGPKYF	TGTGCCAGCAGTGGAGAGGACAGGGGGCCAAAGTACTTC
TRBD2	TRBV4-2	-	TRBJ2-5	CASSTRLAGVYETQYF	TGTGCCAGCAGCACCCGACTAGCGGGAGTCTATGAGACCCAGTACTTC
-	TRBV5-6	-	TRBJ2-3	CASSSKLRTTQYF	TGTGCCAGCAGCTCCAAACTAAGAACTACGCAGTATTTT
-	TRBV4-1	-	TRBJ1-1	CASSQDSGNTEAFF	TGCGCCAGCAGCCAAGATTCAGGGAACACTGAAGCTTTCTTT
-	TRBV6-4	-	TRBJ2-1	CASRRGNEQFF	TGTGCCAGCAGGAGAGGAAATGAGCAGTTCTTC
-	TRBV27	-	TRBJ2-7	CASSLSLGQTYEQYF	TGTGCCAGCAGTTTATCTCTAGGACAGACCTACGAGCAGTACTTC
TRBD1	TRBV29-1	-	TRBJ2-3	CSVPDRGPEDTQYF	TGCAGCGTTCCGGACAGGGGGCCGGAAGATACGCAGTATTTT
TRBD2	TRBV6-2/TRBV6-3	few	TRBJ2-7	CASSLAGVGEQYF	TGTGCCAGCAGTCTAGCGGGAGTTGGCGAGCAGTACTTC
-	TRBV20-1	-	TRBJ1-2	CSAPRYGYTF	TGCAGTGCCCCCCGCTATGGCTACACCTTC
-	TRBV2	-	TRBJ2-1	CASSAAGSYNEQFF	TGTGCCAGCAGTGCGGCGGGGAGTTACAATGAGCAGTTCTTC
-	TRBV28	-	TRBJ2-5	CASSFSWRAGGQETQYF	TGTGCCAGCAGTTTCTCCTGGCGGGCTGGAGGCCAAGAGACCCAGTACTTC
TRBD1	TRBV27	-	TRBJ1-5	CASSGGQGPFQPQHF	TGTGCCAGCAGTGGTGGACAGGGCCCTTTTCAGCCCCAGCATTTT
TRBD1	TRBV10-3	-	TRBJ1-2	CAINPTGDLSGYTF	TGTGCCATCAATCCGACAGGGGATTTGAGTGGCTACACCTTC
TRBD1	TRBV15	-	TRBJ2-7	CATSSSRTGGVEQYF	TGTGCCACCAGCAGCTCCCGGACAGGGGGCGTCGAGCAGTACTTC
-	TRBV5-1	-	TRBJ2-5	CASSLGQRETQYF	TGCGCCAGCAGCTTGGGACAGAGGGAGACCCAGTACTTC
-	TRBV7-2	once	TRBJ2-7	CASSPGGQRRGSEQYF	TGTGCCAGCAGCCCAGGGGGGCAGAGACGGGGATCCGAGCAGTACTTC
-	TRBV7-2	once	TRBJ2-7	CASSLGGASYEQYF	TGTGCCAGCAGCTTAGGGGGCGCGTCTTACGAGCAGTACTTC
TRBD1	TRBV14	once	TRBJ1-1	CASSQVAGGTEAFF	TGTGCCAGCAGCCAAGTCGCAGGGGGCACTGAAGCTTTCTTT
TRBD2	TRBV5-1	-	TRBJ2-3	CASSLAVGGRASDTQYF	TGCGCCAGCAGCTTGGCGGTGGGCGGGAGGGCCTCAGATACGCAGTATTTT
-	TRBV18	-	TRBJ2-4	CASSPPGWGGVQYF	TGTGCCAGCTCACCACCGGGGTGGGGCGGTGTTCAGTACTTC
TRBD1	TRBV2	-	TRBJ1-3	CASSDDRGHGNTIYF	TGTGCCAGCAGTGATGACAGGGGGCATGGAAACACCATATATTTT
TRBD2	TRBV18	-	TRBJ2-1	CASSAPGLAKNEQFF	TGTGCCAGCTCAGCCCCGGGACTAGCGAAGAATGAGCAGTTCTTC
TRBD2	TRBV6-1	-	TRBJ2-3	CASSEGRGADTQYF	TGTGCCAGCAGTGAAGGACGGGGGGCAGATACGCAGTATTTT
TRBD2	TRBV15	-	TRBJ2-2	CATSRKTSGSGELFF	TGTGCCACCAGCAGAAAGACTAGCGGGAGCGGGGAGCTGTTTTTT
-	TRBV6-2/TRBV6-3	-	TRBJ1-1	CASSYWVGAEAFF	TGTGCCAGCAGTTACTGGGTCGGGGCTGAAGCTTTCTTT
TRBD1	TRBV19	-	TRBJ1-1	CASTSTGFMNTEAFF	TGTGCCAGTACCTCGACAGGGTTTATGAACACTGAAGCTTTCTTT
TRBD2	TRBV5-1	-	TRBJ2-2	CASTLVPRLAGNTGELFF	TGCGCCAGCACTCTGGTACCGAGACTAGCGGGGAACACCGGGGAGCTGTTTTTT
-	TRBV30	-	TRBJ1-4	CAWNPYRMNEKLFF	TGTGCCTGGAACCCGTACAGAATGAATGAAAAACTGTTTTTT
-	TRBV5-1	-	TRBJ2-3	CASTHLGQLTDTQYF	TGCGCCAGCACCCACTTGGGCCAACTCACAGATACGCAGTATTTT